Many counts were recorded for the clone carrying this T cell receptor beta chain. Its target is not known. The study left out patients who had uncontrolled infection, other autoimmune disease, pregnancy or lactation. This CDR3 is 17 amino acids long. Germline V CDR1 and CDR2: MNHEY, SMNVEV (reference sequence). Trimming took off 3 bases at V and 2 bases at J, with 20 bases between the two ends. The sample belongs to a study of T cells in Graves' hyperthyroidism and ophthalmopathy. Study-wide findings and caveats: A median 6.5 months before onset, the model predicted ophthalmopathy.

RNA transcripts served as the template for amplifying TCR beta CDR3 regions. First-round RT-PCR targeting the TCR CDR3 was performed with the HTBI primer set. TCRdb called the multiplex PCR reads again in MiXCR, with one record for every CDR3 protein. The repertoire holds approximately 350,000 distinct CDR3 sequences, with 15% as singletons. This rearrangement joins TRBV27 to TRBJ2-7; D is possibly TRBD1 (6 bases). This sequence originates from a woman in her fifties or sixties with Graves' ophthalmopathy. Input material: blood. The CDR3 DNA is TGTGCCAGCAGTTTCGGTTCCCATAGCCGGGACACCTACGAGCAGTACTTC. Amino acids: CASSFGSHSRDTYEQYF.